The subject of this entry is one T cell receptor beta chain. Antigen: not known. This entry comes from a study of siplizumab effects on memory and regulatory T cells. TCRdb's copy holds only in-frame clones and misses some; the assay was immunoSEQ multiplex PCR. The sample has roughly 62,000 clones; 93% are singletons. Study findings and constraints: Apparently more diverse than memory cells, naive T cells also seemed major alloresponse contributors.

Trimming cost V 4 bases and J 2 bases; bases outside gene matches: 9. Per the germline V gene, CDR1 is MDHEN and CDR2 is SYDVKM. This CDR3 has 16 residues. The receptor's source is a human donor in good health. V is TRBV28 and J is TRBJ2-3; 7 bases agree with TRBD1. Material for sequencing was CD8+ T cells sorted from blood. The CDR3 DNA follows: TGTGCCAGCAGTTCTTACACAGGGGTCGACACAGATACGCAGTATTTT. This sequence encodes CASSSYTGVDTDTQYF. The full variable domain, its missing parts supplied by reference TRBV28 and TRBJ2-3, is DVKVTQSSRYLVKRTGEKVFLECVQDMDHENMFWYRQDPGLGLRLIYFSYDVKMKEKGDIPEGYSVSREKKERFSLILESASTNQTSMYLCASSSYTGVDTDTQYFGPGTRLTVL.